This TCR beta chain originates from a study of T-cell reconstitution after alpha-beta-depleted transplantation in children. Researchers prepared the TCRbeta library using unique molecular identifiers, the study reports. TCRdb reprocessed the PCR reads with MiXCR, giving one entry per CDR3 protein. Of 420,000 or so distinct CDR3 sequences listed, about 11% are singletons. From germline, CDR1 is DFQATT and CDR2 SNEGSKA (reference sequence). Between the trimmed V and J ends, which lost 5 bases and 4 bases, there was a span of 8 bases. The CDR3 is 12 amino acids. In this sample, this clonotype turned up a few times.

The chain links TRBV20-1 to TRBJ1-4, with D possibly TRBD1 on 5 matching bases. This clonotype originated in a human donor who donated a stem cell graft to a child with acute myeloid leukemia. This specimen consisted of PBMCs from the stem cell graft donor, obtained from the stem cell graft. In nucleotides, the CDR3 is TGCAGTGCTTGGGGGAGTAATGAAAAACTGTTTTTT. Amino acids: CSAWGSNEKLFF.